The 25 T cell receptor beta chains below were found in one sample sequenced in a study of neurological immune-mediated disorders (dated 2019 in TCRdb). Libraries were constructed by 5' RACE. TCRdb lists the instrument as Illumina HiSeq 2500. In-frame beta chains were kept once TCRdb had trimmed the public reads at Q25 with fastp and called clones with MiXCR. Duplicate CDR3 protein sequences are folded into a single record with the most common DNA and genes. The sample includes tens of thousands of distinct CDR3 sequences, with roughly 15% observed a single time. The ten largest clones capture roughly 6.8% of the sample. The specimen sequenced was PBMCs. The source is a woman aged 45-65 years in good health.

This clonotype was seen ten or more times. Here the CDR3 DNA reads TGTGCCAGCAGGCAACAGGGTAACGCCGGGGAGCTGTTTTTT. This gives the protein CASRQQGNAGELFF. The chain has TRBV3-1 and TRBJ2-2; D might be TRBD1 (6 bases). Germline loops: CDR1 LGHDT, CDR2 YNNKEL (reference sequence). V was pared by 6 bases and J by 6 bases, with 14 bases between. This CDR3 contains 14 residues.

This clonotype was recorded many times. The rearrangement links TRBV20-1 to TRBJ1-1; tentative D call: TRBD1 (5 bases). The V gene lost 2 bases and the J gene lost 0 bases, with 10 bases spanning the gap. This CDR3 has 14 amino acids. Germline loops: CDR1 DFQATT, CDR2 SNEGSKA (reference sequence). The CDR3 protein is CSARTGGMNTEAFF. In DNA form, the CDR3 reads TGCAGTGCTAGAACGGGGGGAATGAACACTGAAGCTTTCTTT.

On this clonotype itself: With a much larger clone just one base away, this may be a read error. J is TRBJ2-3 and V is TRBV6-5; D unclear. The CDR3 is 15 residues long. CDR1 is MNHEY, CDR2 SVGAGI, per germline. The CDR3 region has the DNA TGTTCCAGCAGTTATCAGGCCGGGAGCACAGATACGCAGTATTTT. It specifies CSSSYQAGSTDTQYF.

The gene calls are TRBV27 and TRBJ2-2; TRBD1 aligns across 7 bases. The CDR3 spans 14 residues. Germline lookup yields CDR1 MNHEY and CDR2 SMNVEV (reference sequence). Unmatched junction bases numbered 7, after V lost 8 bases and J lost 4 bases. The CDR3: CASSQGTVTGELFF. CDR3 DNA: TGTGCCAGCTCTCAGGGGACAGTCACCGGGGAGCTGTTTTTT.

The genes are TRBV4-2 and TRBJ2-2; 10 positions agree with TRBD1. Germline CDR1 and CDR2: LGHNA and YNFKEQ. CDR3 length equals 15 residues. The V segment lost 5 bases and the J segment 3 bases; nucleotides outside the gene matches: 3. The CDR3 coding sequence is TGTGCCAGCAGCGAAGGGACAGGGGACACCGGGGAGCTGTTTTTT. It is translated as CASSEGTGDTGELFF.

This clonotype occurred many times. This chain uses TRBV5-1 with TRBJ2-1, with D tentatively TRBD2 (6 bases). The CDR3 totals 15 residues. V gave up 1 base and J gave up 2 bases, with 10 bases separating them. Germline CDR1 and CDR2: SGHRS and YFSETQ. The CDR3 nucleotides read TGCGCCAGCAGCTTGTTAGCGGACACCTACAATGAGCAGTTCTTC. Its protein product is CASSLLADTYNEQFF.

The table lists this clonotype with many counts. The chain uses TRBV10-3 and TRBJ1-5; perhaps TRBD1 as D (5 bases). Germline V gene lookup returns CDR1 ENHRY and CDR2 SYGVKD. V lost 3 bases and J 6 bases, leaving 15 bases between the germline ends. CDR3 length equals 15 residues. CDR3 nucleotides: TGTGCCATCAGTGACGCAAATCAGGGAGGTCAGCCCCAGCATTTT. It yields the protein CAISDANQGGQPQHF.

This clonotype has ten or more counts. The chain is built from TRBV7-2 and TRBJ2-1, with D possibly being TRBD1 (7 bases). Germline values: CDR1 SGHTA, CDR2 FQGNSA. The CDR3 loop spans 15 amino acids. V gave up 5 bases and J gave up 9 bases, with 20 bases separating them. The CDR3 protein is CASSLNHGQEGEQFF. CDR3 nucleotides: TGTGCCAGCAGCCTAAATCACGGACAGGAGGGTGAGCAGTTCTTC.

The DNA for the CDR3 is TGTGCCAGCAGTTTGACCACGGGCGTATTCTCTGGAAACACCATATATTTT. It codes for CASSLTTGVFSGNTIYF. The genes are TRBV12-3 or TRBV12-4 and TRBJ1-3; D unclear. Trimming cost V 3 bases and J 0 bases, with 15 bases left between them. The CDR3 consists of 17 residues.

V is TRBV18 and J is TRBJ2-7; 14 bases fit TRBD2. V trimming: 0 bases; J trimming: 4 bases; junction bases outside the gene matches: 2. There are 16 residues in the CDR3. CDR1 and CDR2 (germline): KGHSH, LQKENI. The CDR3 region is CASSPPTSGGAYEQYF. In DNA, the CDR3 is TGTGCCAGCTCACCACCGACTAGCGGGGGGGCATACGAGCAGTACTTC.

At least ten counts were recorded for this clonotype. The rearrangement uses TRBV6-1 and TRBJ1-2, with no clear D. The CDR3 has 13 amino acids. CDR1 is MNHNS and CDR2 is SASEGT in the germline V gene. Trimming cost V 2 bases and J 5 bases, with 9 bases left between them. The CDR3 DNA reads as TGTGCCAGCAGTGAAAACTCCTATTATGGCTACACCTTC. Encoded protein: CASSENSYYGYTF.

This clonotype was seen ten or more times. This chain uses TRBV5-4 with TRBJ2-1; 9 bases agree with TRBD1. This CDR3 region has 13 residues. CDR1 and CDR2 from the germline V gene are SGHNT and YYREEE (reference sequence). V trimming: 5 bases; J trimming: 8 bases; junction bases outside the gene matches: 5. The CDR3 DNA follows: TGTGCCAGCAGTACCACAGGGGGCGATGAGCAGTTCTTC. Translated, it gives CASSTTGGDEQFF.

This clonotype has ten or more counts. V and J are TRBV5-1 and TRBJ2-7, with D possibly matching TRBD1 (6 bases). The V end lost 0 bases, the J end lost 4 bases, and 11 bases lay between the germline ends. This CDR3 region has 14 residues. The germline V gene encodes CDR1 SGHRS and CDR2 YFSETQ. CDR3 amino acids: CASSLGGQTYEQYF. Written as DNA, the CDR3 is TGCGCCAGCAGCTTGGGAGGACAGACTTACGAGCAGTACTTC.

This chain connects TRBV20-1 to TRBJ2-3, with D possibly TRBD1 on 6 matching bases. CDR1 and CDR2 from the germline V gene are DFQATT and SNEGSKA (reference sequence). The CDR3 has 14 amino acids. Trimming took 5 bases from V and 5 from J, leaving 17 bases between them. CDR3 sequence reads: CSALSTGAEDTQYF. The CDR3 region has the DNA TGCAGTGCTCTATCGACAGGTGCCGAAGATACGCAGTATTTT.

In this sample, this clonotype turned up many times. This chain uses TRBV20-1 with TRBJ1-5; weak D call: TRBD1 (6 bases). Germline CDR1 is DFQATT and CDR2 is SNEGSKA (reference sequence). This CDR3 spans 13 amino acids. Trimming left V 3 bases short and J 3 bases short, with 9 bases between. The CDR3 reads CSASGQFNQPQHF. The CDR3 DNA is TGCAGTGCTAGCGGACAGTTCAATCAGCCCCAGCATTTT.

There are many counts of this clonotype. V gene TRBV27 combines with J gene TRBJ2-7, with a tentative D call TRBD1 (5 bases). CDR3 length equals 12 residues. Trimming cost V 1 base and J 6 bases, with 7 bases left between them. Germline CDR1 is MNHEY and CDR2 is SMNVEV (reference sequence). CDR3 loop: CASSLYQGEQYF. CDR3 DNA: TGTGCCAGCAGTTTATATCAGGGCGAGCAGTACTTC.

Ten or more counts support this clonotype. The chain couples TRBV9 to TRBJ2-5; the match to TRBD2 covers 10 bases. Germline V gives CDR1 SGDLS, CDR2 YYNGEE. V lost 4 bases, J lost 5 bases, and 11 bases stayed unmatched. This CDR3 contains 16 residues. The CDR3 DNA reads as TGTGCCAGCAGCCCCTCAAGCGGGGGGGCTGGGGAGACCCAGTACTTC. Its translation: CASSPSSGGAGETQYF.

The table lists this clonotype with many counts. The chain is built from TRBV24-1 and TRBJ2-3; the D call may be TRBD1 or TRBD2 (6 bases each). There are 15 residues in the CDR3. Germline CDR1 KGHDR, CDR2 SFDVKD. Trimming took 1 base from V and 1 from J, leaving 8 bases between them. In DNA, the CDR3 is TGTGCCACCAGTGATTTTCGGGGGCGCACAGATACGCAGTATTTT. Encoded protein: CATSDFRGRTDTQYF.

This clonotype occurred many times. J is TRBJ1-2 and V is TRBV10-2; tentatively, D is TRBD1 (5 bases). Germline CDR1 WSHSY, CDR2 SAAADI. The CDR3 length is 14 residues. V was pared by 3 bases and J by 0 bases, with 8 bases between. CDR3 sequence reads: CASSDDSPNYGYTF. DNA of the CDR3: TGCGCCAGCAGTGACGACAGCCCTAACTATGGCTACACCTTC.

This clonotype was recorded at least ten times. CDR3 bases: TGCGCCAGTAGTATTATACAGGGAGATACGCAGTATTTT. It is translated as CASSIIQGDTQYF. The chain couples TRBV5-1 to TRBJ2-3, with a possible D match to TRBD1 (6 bases). Germline CDR1 reads SGHRS; CDR2 reads YFSETQ. The CDR3 extends over 13 amino acids. Trimming removed 8 bases at V and 5 bases at J, with 15 bases between.

In this sample, this clonotype turned up many times. J is TRBJ1-5 and V is TRBV20-1, with a possible D match to TRBD1 (5 bases). Germline lookup yields CDR1 DFQATT and CDR2 SNEGSKA (reference sequence). The V and J ends lost 2 bases and 11 bases respectively, with 16 bases between them. The CDR3 length is 13 residues. CDR3 DNA: TGCAGTGCTAGACGGACGGGTCGGGGGACCCAGCATTTT. The encoded protein is CSARRTGRGTQHF.

Ten or more counts support this clonotype. The gene calls are TRBV6-4 and TRBJ2-1, with 9 bases aligning to TRBD2. The CDR3 is made up of 15 amino acids. CDR1 is MRHNA, CDR2 SNTAGT, per germline. With 5 bases clipped from V and 0 bases from J, the junction kept 2 bases outside the gene matches. CDR3 amino acids: CASSFSGSSYNEQFF. CDR3 DNA: TGTGCCAGCAGTTTTAGCGGGAGCTCCTACAATGAGCAGTTCTTC.

This clonotype was detected many times. This rearrangement joins TRBV5-1 to TRBJ2-1; D tentatively reads TRBD1 or TRBD2 (5 bases each). The V end lost 0 bases, the J end lost 0 bases, and 13 bases lay between the germline ends. This CDR3 region has 17 residues. Germline CDR1 reads SGHRS; CDR2 reads YFSETQ. The CDR3 protein is CASSLGGAPSSYNEQFF. The CDR3 DNA reads TGCGCCAGCAGCTTGGGAGGGGCACCTAGCTCCTACAATGAGCAGTTCTTC. Combining the CDR3 with reference TRBV5-1 and TRBJ2-1 gives the whole variable domain KAGVTQTPRYLIKTRGQQVTLSCSPISGHRSVSWYQQTPGQGLQFLFEYFSETQRNKGNFPGRFSGRQFSNSRSEMNVSTLELGDSALYLCASSLGGAPSSYNEQFFGPGTRLTVL.

This clonotype was seen repeatedly, ten times or more. This chain joins TRBV11-2 and TRBJ2-7, with 10 bases fitting TRBD1. This CDR3 comprises 17 residues. V was pared by 5 bases and J by 1 base, with 11 bases of the junction left unmatched. CDR1 and CDR2 from the germline V gene are SGHAT and FQNNGV. The CDR3 loop is CASSPINRDRGSYEQYF. CDR3 DNA sequence: TGTGCCAGCAGCCCTATTAACCGGGACAGGGGATCCTACGAGCAGTACTTC.

This clonotype was counted ten times or more. The chain uses TRBV6-2 or TRBV6-3 and TRBJ2-5; 10 bases align to TRBD2. Losses at the gene ends were 8 bases for V and 7 bases for J; bases not matched to a gene: 7. Germline V gene data show CDR1 as MNHEY and CDR2 as SVGEGT. This CDR3 is 13 amino acids long. CDR3 protein: CASGSGGVGTQYF. The CDR3 DNA follows: TGTGCCAGCGGCAGCGGGGGGGTTGGGACCCAGTACTTC.